This T cell receptor beta chain comes out of a study of blood T cell repertoires in COVID-19. Study background: Acute and convalescent COVID-19 samples came from the United States, Italy and Spain. From T cells, B-cell-depleted T cells, or PBMCs came the material, which was cDNA or gDNA.

Per the original methods: The authors estimated nucleated cell counts from reference gene primer amplification. The repertoire was sequenced with immunoSEQ multiplex PCR; TCRdb's copy has only in-frame clones and lacks some. V and J calls plus clone size are reproduced from that table; the DNA served to infer D and trimming. The sample consists of tens of thousands of clones, 86% of them appearing once. The CDR3 totals 14 residues. Losses at the gene ends were 6 bases for V and 4 bases for J; bases not matched to a gene: 5. The germline gives CDR1 LNHDA, CDR2 SQIVND (reference sequence). The chain joins TRBV19 to TRBJ1-1; 10 positions agree with TRBD1. This sequence originates from a man under 40 with acute or convalescent COVID-19. The material sequenced was peripheral blood. The CDR3 here is CASRRDRGATEAFF. CDR3 bases: TGTGCCAGTAGACGGGACAGGGGAGCCACTGAAGCTTTCTTT.